Sequencing of this T cell receptor beta chain was carried out in a study of cytomegalovirus exposure and HLA in healthy donors. Study findings and constraints: Among the CMV-associated chains, a few were confirmed in vitro as specific for CMV antigens.

V was clipped by 0 bases and J by 1 base, with 10 bases between them. Germline CDR1 and CDR2: SGHRS and YFSETQ. The CDR3 consists of 15 residues. To note about this clone: Its matching antigen is unknown.

13 Jbeta primers and 60 Vbeta primers were used for the PCR. This table comes from immunoSEQ multiplex PCR, and its TCRdb copy is limited to in-frame clones, with some not included. The repertoire holds over 60,000 clones, with around 66% as singletons. The clonotype was recovered from a male donor in good health and CMV-seropositive. The chain combines TRBV5-1 with TRBJ1-1, with a weak D call TRBD1 (5 bases). The sample comprised PBMCs. The CDR3 here is CASSLEGAANTEAFF. For the CDR3, the DNA is TGCGCCAGCAGCTTGGAAGGGGCAGCGAACACTGAAGCTTTCTTT.